Below are 27 T cell receptor beta chains sequenced from a single sample in a study of T cells in Graves' hyperthyroidism and ophthalmopathy. Amplification targeted TCR beta CDR3 regions from RNA transcripts. A first-round RT-PCR of the TCR CDR3 used the HTBI primer set. TCRdb re-analysed the multiplex PCR reads in MiXCR, keeping a single row per CDR3 protein. The profile shows about 600,000 distinct CDR3 sequences, roughly 15% of them singletons. Material for sequencing was blood. These receptors were taken from a woman aged 45 to 65 with Graves' ophthalmopathy.

This clonotype was observed many times. The V and J genes are TRBV28 and TRBJ2-7, with TRBD2 matching over 10 bases. The V and J ends lost 5 bases and 2 bases, in that order; junction bases with no gene match: 9. The CDR3 consists of 16 residues. CDR1 and CDR2 from the germline V gene are MDHEN and SYDVKM. The CDR3 reads CASSPPGLARTYEQYF. Here the CDR3 DNA reads TGTGCCAGCAGTCCCCCGGGACTAGCGAGAACCTACGAGCAGTACTTC.

This clonotype was seen at least ten times. The chain couples TRBV29-1 to TRBJ2-7; D not certain. The V end was cut by 2 bases, the J end by 0 bases, with 11 bases between. This CDR3 region has 14 residues. Per the germline V gene, CDR1 is SQVTM and CDR2 is ANQGSEA. The CDR3 DNA is TGCAGCGTTGAAACAGAACTCAGCTCCTACGAGCAGTACTTC. It translates to CSVETELSSYEQYF.

The chain has TRBV20-1 and TRBJ2-7, with D tentatively TRBD1 or TRBD2 (5 bases each). CDR1 and CDR2 from the germline V gene are DFQATT and SNEGSKA (reference sequence). V gave up 1 base and J gave up 4 bases, with 11 bases separating them. This CDR3 has 13 residues. CDR3 loop: CSARGGFGYEQYF. DNA for the CDR3: TGCAGTGCTAGAGGGGGGTTCGGGTACGAGCAGTACTTC.

This clonotype occurred many times. Germline is not matched at one junction end, which may reflect a read error. V gene TRBV27 combines with J gene TRBJ2-1, with 11 bases identical to TRBD2. This CDR3 region has 14 residues. Germline lookup yields CDR1 MNHEY and CDR2 SMNVEV (reference sequence). The CDR3: CASSSGLAVNEQFF. CDR3 bases: TGCGCCAGCAGCTCGGGACTAGCGGTCAATGAGCAGTTCTTC.

This clonotype occurred many times. The chain recombines TRBV20-1 with TRBJ2-7; 11 bases are shared with TRBD1. The V segment lost 5 bases and the J segment 1 base; nucleotides outside the gene matches: 4. The length of the CDR3 is 14 residues. CDR1 is DFQATT and CDR2 is SNEGSKA in the germline V gene (reference sequence). The CDR3 DNA is TGCAGTGCTCGGGACAGGGGGTTATCCTACGAGCAGTACTTC. It encodes CSARDRGLSYEQYF.

The rearrangement joins TRBV19 to TRBJ2-7; no definite D call. The length of the CDR3 is 14 residues. Germline CDR1 reads LNHDA; CDR2 reads SQIVND (reference sequence). V shed 1 base and J shed 3 bases, with 10 bases lying between them. CDR3 protein: CASSIGPDSYEQYF. CDR3 DNA sequence: TGTGCCAGTAGTATAGGTCCGGATAGCTACGAGCAGTACTTC.

Ten or more counts support this clonotype. The rearrangement links TRBV28 to TRBJ2-7; 8 bases fit TRBD1. The CDR3 extends over 15 amino acids. Germline CDR1 reads MDHEN; CDR2 reads SYDVKM. The V and J ends lost 6 bases and 6 bases, in that order; junction bases with no gene match: 13. CDR3 sequence: CASRISTGDKGEQYF. The CDR3 region has the DNA TGTGCCAGCAGGATCTCGACAGGGGATAAGGGCGAGCAGTACTTC.

The V and J genes are TRBV19 and TRBJ2-7, with D possibly TRBD2 on 5 matching bases. Germline loops: CDR1 LNHDA, CDR2 SQIVND (reference sequence). With 7 bases removed from V and 3 bases from J, the gap between germline ends came to 16 bases. The CDR3 is 14 residues long. CDR3 bases: TGTGCCAGTACCCCCGGTAGAGGAGGCTACGAGCAGTACTTC. Amino acids: CASTPGRGGYEQYF.

This clonotype turned up a few times. The chain has TRBV29-1 and TRBJ1-2; D uncertain. This CDR3 is built from 12 residues. Germline loops: CDR1 SQVTM, CDR2 ANQGSEA. V dropped 7 bases and J dropped 7 bases, with 16 bases sitting between them. The CDR3 region is CSADPTAVGYTF. The DNA of the CDR3 is TGCAGCGCCGACCCCACCGCGGTTGGCTACACCTTC.

The gene calls are TRBV3-1 and TRBJ1-2; the match to TRBD1 covers 8 bases. V dropped 4 bases and J dropped 4; count of bases not matched to a gene: 14. Germline CDR1 is LGHDT and CDR2 is YNNKEL (reference sequence). CDR3 length equals 17 residues. DNA for the CDR3: TGTGCCAGCAGCCCGCTTGGGACAGGCACCACGGGCTATGGCTACACCTTC. Its protein is CASSPLGTGTTGYGYTF.

Details on this clonotype: The junction departs from the called germline gene at one end, perhaps through a read error. This rearrangement joins TRBV14 to TRBJ2-7; D ambiguous. This CDR3 has 11 amino acids. CDR1 is SGHDN, CDR2 FVKESK, per germline. The CDR3 region is CGSSQVNEQYF. CDR3 nucleotide sequence: TGTGGCAGCAGCCAGGTGAACGAGCAGTACTTC.

In its sample, this clonotype was seen many times. The chain is built from TRBV3-1 and TRBJ2-3, with unresolved D. The CDR3 totals 14 residues. Trimming cost V 0 bases and J 1 base, with 5 bases left between them. Germline-derived CDR1 and CDR2 are LGHDT and YNNKEL (reference sequence). The CDR3 nucleotides read TGTGCCAGCAGCCAAGATGTTGGCACAGATACGCAGTATTTT. It translates to CASSQDVGTDTQYF.

This sequence joins TRBV20-1 and TRBJ1-2; D remains ambiguous. CDR3 size: 15 residues. The germline CDR1 and CDR2 sequences are DFQATT and SNEGSKA (reference sequence). V lost 5 bases and J 4 bases, leaving 20 bases between the germline ends. Here the CDR3 reads CSAEFPYNGVYGYTF. The DNA of the CDR3 is TGCAGTGCTGAATTCCCCTATAATGGGGTCTATGGCTACACCTTC.

Ten or more counts support this clonotype. V is TRBV7-2 and J is TRBJ2-2; D not resolved. The CDR3 totals 14 residues. The germline CDR1 and CDR2 sequences are SGHTA and FQGNSA. Trimming removed 4 bases at V and 4 bases at J, with 10 bases between. CDR3 in DNA: TGTGCCAGCAGCTCCAACACCGCCACCGGGGAGCTGTTTTTT. Translation gives CASSSNTATGELFF.

The chain links TRBV5-1 to TRBJ2-2; no reliable D call. The CDR3 consists of 12 residues. Per the germline V gene, CDR1 is SGHRS and CDR2 is YFSETQ. V lost 0 bases to trimming and J lost 9 bases, with 6 bases between them. Here the CDR3 reads CASSLDGRELFF. The CDR3 DNA follows: TGCGCCAGCAGCTTGGACGGCAGGGAGCTGTTTTTT.

At least ten counts were recorded for this clonotype. CDR3 protein: CASSNYPTGEQYF. The CDR3 nucleotides are TGTGCCAGCAGTAACTACCCAACCGGCGAGCAGTACTTC. J is TRBJ2-7 and V is TRBV6-2 or TRBV6-3, with D unresolved. Trimming pared 5 bases from V and 6 bases from J, leaving 14 bases between. The CDR3 runs 13 residues. Germline V gives CDR1 MNHEY, CDR2 SVGEGT.

This clonotype was counted at least ten times. The V and J genes are TRBV19 and TRBJ1-5; 7 nucleotides line up with TRBD1. Losses at the gene ends were 1 base for V and 6 bases for J; bases not matched to a gene: 3. Per the germline V gene, CDR1 is LNHDA and CDR2 is SQIVND (reference sequence). This CDR3 has 14 amino acids. Here the CDR3 DNA reads TGTGCCAGTAGTATAGCAGGGGACAGTCAGCCCCAGCATTTT. Protein product: CASSIAGDSQPQHF.

This rearrangement joins TRBV5-1 to TRBJ2-1, with TRBD2 matching 10 bases. Trimming at V came to 1 base and at J to 4 bases, leaving 5 bases not matched to a gene. Germline CDR1 SGHRS, CDR2 YFSETQ. The CDR3 has 16 amino acids. Here the CDR3 reads CASSLTASGSYNEQFF. CDR3 in DNA: TGCGCCAGCAGCTTGACGGCTAGCGGGAGTTACAATGAGCAGTTCTTC.

This clonotype was counted many times. CDR3 in DNA: TGTGCCAGCTCACCACGAGGGAGTAGGCAAGAGACCCAGTACTTC. This sequence encodes CASSPRGSRQETQYF. This chain connects TRBV18 to TRBJ2-5, with D possibly being TRBD2 (5 bases). Per germline, CDR1 KGHSH and CDR2 LQKENI. The CDR3 runs 15 residues. The V and J ends lost 1 base and 2 bases respectively, with 11 bases between them.

This clonotype showed up many times. The V gene is TRBV28, the J gene TRBJ1-1; D call uncertain. The germline V and J ends were trimmed by 5 bases and 8 bases, with 12 bases remaining between them. This CDR3 contains 12 residues. CDR1 MDHEN and CDR2 SYDVKM come from the germline V gene. CDR3 sequence reads: CASSRGLGEAFF. CDR3 DNA sequence: TGTGCCAGCAGTCGCGGTTTGGGAGAAGCTTTCTTT.

The chain combines TRBV12-3 or TRBV12-4 with TRBJ2-2; D remains ambiguous. The CDR3 is made up of 14 amino acids. V was clipped by 6 bases and J by 6 bases, with 14 bases between them. This CDR3 is CASSEPTAAGELFF. CDR3 bases: TGTGCCAGCAGCGAACCGACCGCCGCCGGGGAGCTGTTTTTT.

The rearrangement uses TRBV9 and TRBJ1-1; a possible D gene is TRBD1 (5 bases). Germline V CDR1 and CDR2: SGDLS, YYNGEE. The CDR3 runs 14 residues. Trimming removed 0 bases from V and 4 bases from J, with 10 bases in between. The CDR3 spells CASSVGNRFTEAFF. DNA for the CDR3: TGTGCCAGCAGCGTAGGGAACAGGTTCACTGAAGCTTTCTTT.

This clonotype was counted only a few times. The chain uses TRBV27 and TRBJ1-1, with D perhaps TRBD1 (5 bases). V shed 4 bases and J shed 3 bases, with 12 bases lying between them. CDR1 and CDR2 from the germline V gene are MNHEY and SMNVEV (reference sequence). The CDR3 is 14 residues long. CDR3 in DNA: TGTGCCAGCAGTTCCCAGGGACTAGACACTGAAGCTTTCTTT. Translating gives CASSSQGLDTEAFF.

This clonotype appeared many times. This chain joins TRBV28 and TRBJ1-1, with a tentative D call TRBD1 (6 bases). The V end was cut by 5 bases, the J end by 2 bases, with 12 bases between. There are 14 residues in the CDR3. Germline V gene lookup returns CDR1 MDHEN and CDR2 SYDVKM. CDR3 residues: CASSSTGANTEAFF. The DNA for the CDR3 is TGTGCCAGCAGTAGCACGGGGGCTAACACTGAAGCTTTCTTT.

The J gene is TRBJ2-6, the V gene TRBV5-1, with a tentative D call TRBD2 (5 bases). CDR1 SGHRS and CDR2 YFSETQ come from the germline V gene. The CDR3 has 16 amino acids. The ends were cut back, 6 bases at V and 1 base at J, with 14 bases in the middle. The CDR3 DNA reads TGCGCCAGCACTAATTTTGGCGGGTCTGGGGCCAACGTCCTGACTTTC. The encoded protein is CASTNFGGSGANVLTF. Variable domain in full (rest from reference TRBV5-1 and TRBJ2-6): KAGVTQTPRYLIKTRGQQVTLSCSPISGHRSVSWYQQTPGQGLQFLFEYFSETQRNKGNFPGRFSGRQFSNSRSEMNVSTLELGDSALYLCASTNFGGSGANVLTFGAGSRLTVL.

This clonotype was detected many times. The chain combines TRBV28 with TRBJ2-7; D is perhaps TRBD1 (5 bases). The CDR3 extends over 13 amino acids. V lost 4 bases, J lost 2 bases, and 9 bases lay in between. Germline V gene data show CDR1 as MDHEN and CDR2 as SYDVKM. The CDR3 coding sequence is TGTGCCAGCAGTTCCAGGGAAACCTACGAGCAGTACTTC. As protein: CASSSRETYEQYF.

Many counts were recorded for this clonotype. This rearrangement joins TRBV28 to TRBJ1-2; D may be TRBD1 (6 bases). CDR1 is MDHEN and CDR2 is SYDVKM in the germline V gene. The V end lost 3 bases, the J end lost 4 bases, and 12 bases lay between the germline ends. The CDR3 length is 14 residues. The CDR3 sequence: CASSLPGAGYGYTF. CDR3 bases: TGTGCCAGCAGTTTGCCGGGGGCGGGCTATGGCTACACCTTC.